The TCR beta chain under discussion was sequenced for a study of identifying expanded T cells in peripheral blood. Points from the study as a whole: Over around two and four weeks, about 15 and 19 clones changed, versus 1.2 between replicates. Clone count variance between approximately two-week samples rose with total template count.

CDR3 length: 12 amino acids. Germline CDR1 reads WSHSY; CDR2 reads SAAADI. With 2 bases removed from V and 9 bases from J, the gap between germline ends came to 10 bases. This clone was detected a few times. What it recognizes is unknown. Sequenced by immunoSEQ multiplex PCR; TCRdb stores in-frame clones only, minus some. The sample consists of some 80,000 clones, 85% to 90% of them appearing once. No infections or other immune events were documented during collection. The TCR comes from a person between 18 and 75 years old in good health. The chain has TRBV10-2 and TRBJ1-2; D is uncertain. The sample was blood. CDR3 region: CASSERSMSYTF. CDR3 bases: TGCGCCAGCAGTGAGAGAAGTATGAGCTACACCTTC.